This T cell receptor beta chain was sequenced for a study of vaccination and CD4 T cells after COVID-19. Study-level information: Participants received two doses of either BNT162b2 or mRNA-1273 vaccine.

An Oncomine TCR Beta short-read assay was used to sequence the DNA from cultured CD4+ T cells. Each CDR3 protein is one row after TCRdb ran MiXCR on the PCR reads. This table holds 8,500 to 14,000 distinct CDR3 sequences, around 58% found once. Comment on this clonotype: The antigen is undetermined.

V lost 7 bases, J lost 1 base, and 8 bases stayed unmatched. The CDR3 is made up of 18 amino acids. Germline V gene data show CDR1 as SNHLY and CDR2 as FYNNEI. The sample's treatment: 10-day PBMC culture with coronavirus spike peptide pools or control peptides (ViraFEST assay). The rearrangement uses TRBV2 and TRBJ2-6, with TRBD1 matching over 12 bases. The sequenced material came from CD4+ T cells from blood, cultured in vitro. The clonotype originates from a human donor who had recovered from COVID-19. In DNA form, the CDR3 reads TGTGCCAGCACCCACGGGACAGGGGGCGTTTCTGGGGCCAACGTCCTGACTTTC. Its translation is CASTHGTGGVSGANVLTF.